This T cell receptor beta chain is from a study of cytomegalovirus exposure and HLA in healthy donors. Study background: The approximately 120 validation repertoires and the approximately 640 first-cohort repertoires shared a platform, a later analysis reported.

Some clones are missing from TCRdb's copy, which holds only in-frame ones; the method was immunoSEQ multiplex PCR. The sample includes roughly 150,000 clones, approximately 96% of them seen just once. Trimming removed 5 bases from V and 6 bases from J; junction bases left unmatched: 7. The CDR3 sequence is 13 residues long. CDR1 and CDR2 (germline): SEHNR, FQNEAQ (reference sequence). Study-level points and caveats: The classifier, whose performance was assessed in both the original and validation cohorts, reportedly diagnosed cytomegalovirus status with high specificity and sensitivity.

A note on this clone: The antigen is not known.

Sequencing was carried out using PBMCs. The TCR comes from a woman aged 18-35 years in good health and CMV-seronegative. V is TRBV7-9 and J is TRBJ2-7, with 7 bases that match TRBD2. The CDR3 protein is CASSPSGGGEQYF. DNA of the CDR3: TGTGCCAGCAGCCCCTCGGGCGGGGGCGAGCAGTACTTC.